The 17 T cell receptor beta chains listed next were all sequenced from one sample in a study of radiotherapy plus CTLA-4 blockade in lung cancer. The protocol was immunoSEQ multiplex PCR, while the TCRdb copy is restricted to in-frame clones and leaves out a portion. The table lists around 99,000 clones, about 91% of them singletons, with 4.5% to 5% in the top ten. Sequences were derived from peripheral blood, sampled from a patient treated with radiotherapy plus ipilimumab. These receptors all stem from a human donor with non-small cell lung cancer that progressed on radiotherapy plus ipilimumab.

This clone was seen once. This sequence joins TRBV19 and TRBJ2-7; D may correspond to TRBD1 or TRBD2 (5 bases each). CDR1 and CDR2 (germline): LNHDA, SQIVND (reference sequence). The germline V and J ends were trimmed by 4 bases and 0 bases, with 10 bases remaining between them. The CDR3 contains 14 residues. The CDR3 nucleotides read TGTGCCAGTAGTACAGCAGGGAGCTCCTACGAGCAGTACTTC. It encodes CASSTAGSSYEQYF.

The DNA of the CDR3 is TGTGCCAGCAGCGCCCTCCCCCAGGTACCGGGAAACACCATATATTTT. It codes for CASSALPQVPGNTIYF. V is TRBV9 and J is TRBJ1-3; D is unresolved. This CDR3 has 16 amino acids. CDR1 is SGDLS and CDR2 is YYNGEE in the germline V gene. Trimming pared 3 bases from V and 4 bases from J, leaving 17 bases between.

The chain's CDR3 is CASSLGRAAYNEQFF. CDR3 DNA: TGCGCCAGCAGCCTCGGGAGGGCGGCCTACAATGAGCAGTTCTTC. The chain joins TRBV5-1 to TRBJ2-1; 8 nucleotides line up with TRBD2. Germline CDR1 is SGHRS and CDR2 is YFSETQ. V lost 4 bases and J lost 2; bases outside the gene matches: 5. This CDR3 is 15 amino acids long.

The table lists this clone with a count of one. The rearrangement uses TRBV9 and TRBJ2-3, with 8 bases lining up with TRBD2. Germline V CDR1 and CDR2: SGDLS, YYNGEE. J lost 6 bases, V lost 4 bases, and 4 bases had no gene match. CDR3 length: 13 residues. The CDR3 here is CASSLRGGDTQYF. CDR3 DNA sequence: TGTGCCAGCAGCCTCCGGGGGGGCGATACGCAGTATTTT.

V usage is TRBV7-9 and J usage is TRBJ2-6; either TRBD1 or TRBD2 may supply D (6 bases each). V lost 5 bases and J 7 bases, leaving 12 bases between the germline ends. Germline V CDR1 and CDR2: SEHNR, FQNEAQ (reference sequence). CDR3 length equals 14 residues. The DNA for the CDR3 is TGTGCCAGCAGCGTACAGGGAGGAGCCAACGTCCTGACTTTC. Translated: CASSVQGGANVLTF.

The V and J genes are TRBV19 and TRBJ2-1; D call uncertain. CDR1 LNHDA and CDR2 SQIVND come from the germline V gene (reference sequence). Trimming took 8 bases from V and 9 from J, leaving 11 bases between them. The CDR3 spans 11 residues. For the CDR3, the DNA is TGTGCCAGTGGACCACGTGTTGAGCAGTTCTTC. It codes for CASGPRVEQFF.

The CDR3 coding sequence is TGTGCCAGCAGCTTCCGGGGCGGGGAGCTGTTTTTT. Protein sequence: CASSFRGGELFF. The V gene is TRBV11-3, the J gene TRBJ2-2; D is perhaps TRBD2 (5 bases). This CDR3 has 12 residues. Germline loops: CDR1 SGHNT, CDR2 YENEEA. With 3 bases removed from V and 7 bases from J, the gap between germline ends came to 6 bases.

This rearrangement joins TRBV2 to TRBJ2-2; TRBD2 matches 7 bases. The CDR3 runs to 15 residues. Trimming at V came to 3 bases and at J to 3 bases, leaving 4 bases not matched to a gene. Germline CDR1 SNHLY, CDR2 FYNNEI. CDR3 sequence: CASSESGVHTGELFF. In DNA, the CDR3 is TGTGCCAGCAGTGAGAGCGGGGTACACACCGGGGAGCTGTTTTTT.

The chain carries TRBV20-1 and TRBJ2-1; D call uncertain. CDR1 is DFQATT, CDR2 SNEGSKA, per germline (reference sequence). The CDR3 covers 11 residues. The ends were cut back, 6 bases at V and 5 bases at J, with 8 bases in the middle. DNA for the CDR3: TGCAGTGCCACTATCCACAATGAGCAGTTCTTC. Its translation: CSATIHNEQFF.

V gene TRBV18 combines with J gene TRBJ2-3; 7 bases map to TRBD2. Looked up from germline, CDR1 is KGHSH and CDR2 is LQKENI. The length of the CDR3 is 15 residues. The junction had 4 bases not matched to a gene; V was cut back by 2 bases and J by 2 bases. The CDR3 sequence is CASSPIAGPTDTQYF. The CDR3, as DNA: TGTGCCAGCTCACCAATAGCGGGCCCCACAGATACGCAGTATTTT.

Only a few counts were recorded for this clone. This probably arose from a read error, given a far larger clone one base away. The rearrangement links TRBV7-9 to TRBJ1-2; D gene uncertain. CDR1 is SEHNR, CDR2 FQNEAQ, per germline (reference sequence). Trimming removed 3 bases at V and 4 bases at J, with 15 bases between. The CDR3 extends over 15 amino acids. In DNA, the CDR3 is TGTGCCAGCAGCTTGAAAAGAGGCCTCCTCTATGGCTACACCTTC. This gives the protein CASSLKRGLLYGYTF.

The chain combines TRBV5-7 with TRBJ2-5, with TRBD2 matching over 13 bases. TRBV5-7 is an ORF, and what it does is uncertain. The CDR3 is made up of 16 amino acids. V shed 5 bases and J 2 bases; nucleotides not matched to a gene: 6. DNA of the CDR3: TGTGCCAGCAGTCTGGGGACTAGCGGGACTCAAGAGACCCAGTACTTC. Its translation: CASSLGTSGTQETQYF.

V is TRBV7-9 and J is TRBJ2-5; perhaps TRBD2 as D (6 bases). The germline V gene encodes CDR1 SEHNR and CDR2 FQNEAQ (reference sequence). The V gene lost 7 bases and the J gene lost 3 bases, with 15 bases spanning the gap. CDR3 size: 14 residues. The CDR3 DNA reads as TGTGCCAGCACGCCCCGACGGGAGAAAGAGACCCAGTACTTC. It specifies CASTPRREKETQYF.

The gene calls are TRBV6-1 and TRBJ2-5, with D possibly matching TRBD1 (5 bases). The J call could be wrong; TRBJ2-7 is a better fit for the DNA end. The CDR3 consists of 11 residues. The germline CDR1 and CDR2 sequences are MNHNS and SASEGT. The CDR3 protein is CASTQGYEQYF. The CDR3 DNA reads TGTGCCAGCACCCAGGGCTACGAGCAGTACTTC.

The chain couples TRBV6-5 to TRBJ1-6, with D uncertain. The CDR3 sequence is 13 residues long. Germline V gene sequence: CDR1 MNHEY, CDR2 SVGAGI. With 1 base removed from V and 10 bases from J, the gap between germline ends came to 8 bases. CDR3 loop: CASSYFTNSPLHF. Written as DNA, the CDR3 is TGTGCCAGCAGTTACTTTACGAACTCACCCCTCCACTTT.

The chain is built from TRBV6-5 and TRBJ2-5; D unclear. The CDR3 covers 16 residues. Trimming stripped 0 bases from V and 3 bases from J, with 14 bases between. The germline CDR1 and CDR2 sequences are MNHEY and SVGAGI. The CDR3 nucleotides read TGTGCCAGCAGTTACTCGGGCGGACGGTTCGAAGAGACCCAGTACTTC. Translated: CASSYSGGRFEETQYF.

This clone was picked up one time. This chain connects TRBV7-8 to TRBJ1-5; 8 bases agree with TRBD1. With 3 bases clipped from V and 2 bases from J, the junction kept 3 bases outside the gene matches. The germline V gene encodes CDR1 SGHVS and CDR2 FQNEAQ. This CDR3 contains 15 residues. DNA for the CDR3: TGTGCCAGCAGCTTGGACAGGGCGGGCAATCAGCCCCAGCATTTT. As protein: CASSLDRAGNQPQHF.